This is a list of T cell receptor beta chains from one sample in a study of STAT5B mutations in CD4+ large granular lymphocyte leukemia. Profiling relied on immunoSEQ multiplex PCR, and the TCRdb table lists in-frame clones only, not all of them. The sample holds 3,000 to 4,500 clones; about 85% are singletons and the top ten take over 2%. Sequenced sample: CD4+ T cells from blood buffy coats. These receptors were taken from a human donor in good health. CDR3s include the opening cysteine and the closing phenylalanine or tryptophan. A D gene is named only where the DNA matches it firmly. Clone size, where shown, is once, few, many, or a class for clones that have expanded.

abundance	j_gene	d_gene	v_gene	CDR3nt	CDR3aa
.	TRBJ2-3	.	TRBV7-9	TGTGCCAGCAGCCCCCGTCTAGCCGCAGATACGCAGTATTTT	CASSPRLAADTQYF
few	TRBJ1-1	TRBD1	TRBV19	TGTGCCAGTGGGACAGCCTACACTGAAGCTTTCTTT	CASGTAYTEAFF
.	TRBJ2-1	TRBD1	TRBV28	TGTGCCAGCAGTTTACCCCCGGGACAGGGCCACAATGAGCAGTTCTTC	CASSLPPGQGHNEQFF
few	TRBJ2-6	.	TRBV4-1	TGCGCCAGCAGCCAAGAGGTTTACCCCACTGGGGCCAACGTCCTGACTTTC	CASSQEVYPTGANVLTF
once	TRBJ2-7	.	TRBV6-5	TGTGCCAGCAGTTACGAAACCGGAACCGGAGGCCGCGAGCAGTACTTC	CASSYETGTGGREQYF
.	TRBJ1-1	.	TRBV11-3	TGTGCCAGCAGCCTAAAGGGGTGGACTGAAGCTTTCTTT	CASSLKGWTEAFF
.	TRBJ2-3	TRBD2	TRBV4-1	TGCGCCAGCAGCCAATACACATCGGGGGGGCCGGAAGATACGCAGTATTTT	CASSQYTSGGPEDTQYF
.	TRBJ2-1	TRBD1	TRBV6-5	TGTGCCAGCAGTTCCCCAGGGACAGGGGTGTACAATGAGCAGTTCTTC	CASSSPGTGVYNEQFF
.	TRBJ2-3	.	TRBV19	TGTGCCAGTAGTCTCCGGACCGGCACAGATACGCAGTATTTT	CASSLRTGTDTQYF
.	TRBJ2-5	TRBD2	TRBV28	TGTGCCAGCAGCCCCATTAGCGGGAGAGGAGTAGAGACCCAGTACTTC	CASSPISGRGVETQYF
.	TRBJ2-1	.	TRBV29-1	TGCAGCGTGCCCAATCAGGGACTTATCAATGAGCAGTTCTTC	CSVPNQGLINEQFF
.	TRBJ2-7	.	TRBV27	TGTGCCAGCAGTCTCGGACAGAACCCCTACGAGCAGTACTTC	CASSLGQNPYEQYF
.	TRBJ2-1	TRBD2	TRBV9	TGTGCCAGCAGTGGCAGCGGGAGAGTCTACAATGAGCAGTTCTTC	CASSGSGRVYNEQFF
.	TRBJ2-7	TRBD1	TRBV27	TGTGCCAGCAGTGACGGGACAGGGGGCTACGAGCAGTACTTC	CASSDGTGGYEQYF
.	TRBJ2-5	TRBD1	TRBV10-1	TGCGCCAGCAGGAACAGGGGGCTGATGGAGACCCAGTACTTC	CASRNRGLMETQYF
.	TRBJ2-7	.	TRBV5-6	TGTGCCAGCAGCTTGTCAGGGACACCCTACGAGCAGTACTTC	CASSLSGTPYEQYF
.	TRBJ1-1	.	TRBV6-1	TGTGCCAGCAGTGAACGGGACACAATGAACACTGAAGCTTTCTTT	CASSERDTMNTEAFF
.	TRBJ2-1	.	TRBV10-1	TGCGCCAGCAGTGAGATCGATGGGACCTCCCACAATGAGCAGTTCTTC	CASSEIDGTSHNEQFF
.	TRBJ1-5	.	TRBV25-1	TGTGCCAGCAGTGAAGGGGACTATCAGCCCCAGCATTTT	CASSEGDYQPQHF
.	TRBJ1-2	TRBD1	TRBV6-1	TGTGCCACGAACCGGGACAGGGCCCCCTATGGCTACACCTTC	CATNRDRAPYGYTF
.	TRBJ2-5	.	TRBV25-1	TGTGCCAGCAGTGGTACTTCACAAGAGACCCAGTACTTC	CASSGTSQETQYF
few	TRBJ2-1	TRBD2	TRBV2	TGTGCCAGCAGTGAAAGAGTGGGACTAGCGGGAGGGAACTACAATGAGCAGTTCTTC	CASSERVGLAGGNYNEQFF
.	TRBJ2-3	TRBD2	TRBV6-4	TGTGCCAGCAGTAGCGGGAGGGCTAGCACAGATACGCAGTATTTT	CASSSGRASTDTQYF
.	TRBJ2-7	.	TRBV5-1	TGCGCCAGCAGCTTGGGAGACGGGACCTACGAGCAGTACTTC	CASSLGDGTYEQYF
once	TRBJ1-5	.	TRBV27	TGTGCCAGCAGTTTATCGAAGGGGAAGAGGGGGCCCCAGCATTTT	CASSLSKGKRGPQHF